A single sample gave rise to the 10 T cell receptor beta chains below, sequenced in a study of blood T cells in healthy people across ages. It was with a sample-barcoded 5' primer and a J-beta primer mix that a second PCR of roughly 7 to 12 cycles was run. One entry per CDR3 protein, called by TCRdb with MiXCR from the 5' RACE reads. The sample has around 1,000,000 distinct CDR3 sequences, about two fifths seen once. The specimen was blood. These receptors all come from a man aged 18 to 30 in good health.

V usage is TRBV7-2 and J usage is TRBJ2-3, with D possibly being TRBD2 (6 bases). The CDR3 extends over 16 amino acids. V shed 1 base and J shed 4 bases, with 15 bases lying between them. CDR1 is SGHTA, CDR2 FQGNSA, per germline. The CDR3 DNA reads TGTGCCAGCAGCTTAGTCTCGGGGAGGCGCCCAGATACGCAGTATTTT. It encodes CASSLVSGRRPDTQYF.

The sample holds a few counts of this clonotype. The chain combines TRBV12-3 or TRBV12-4 with TRBJ1-4; 7 nucleotides align to TRBD1. J was trimmed by 8 bases and V by 6 bases; bases with no gene match: 9. The CDR3 runs 14 residues. The CDR3 sequence: CASRTTGTREKLFF. Written as DNA, the CDR3 is TGTGCCAGCAGGACGACAGGGACTCGAGAAAAACTGTTTTTT.

The chain joins TRBV2 to TRBJ1-4; D gene unclear. Trimming cost V 7 bases and J 8 bases, with 17 bases left between them. Germline V gives CDR1 SNHLY, CDR2 FYNNEI. The CDR3 spans 14 residues. The CDR3: CASTWAPGGEKLFF. CDR3 coding DNA: TGTGCCAGCACTTGGGCCCCGGGAGGGGAAAAACTGTTTTTT.

This chain joins TRBV7-9 and TRBJ2-3; unclear D gene. Per germline, CDR1 SEHNR and CDR2 FQNEAQ (reference sequence). The CDR3 loop spans 16 amino acids. V was shortened by 1 base and J by 5 bases, with 16 bases between the two germline ends. The CDR3 here is CASSLEVGKNQDTQYF. The CDR3 nucleotides are TGTGCCAGCAGCTTAGAGGTTGGAAAGAACCAAGATACGCAGTATTTT.

This clonotype was counted between two and nine times. The chain joins TRBV7-2 to TRBJ1-2; D gene unclear. Germline CDR1 and CDR2: SGHTA and FQGNSA. CDR3 length equals 14 residues. The V gene lost 5 bases and the J gene lost 4 bases, with 14 bases spanning the gap. CDR3 amino acids: CASSPGSRPYGYTF. CDR3 in DNA: TGTGCCAGCAGCCCCGGTAGCAGGCCCTATGGCTACACCTTC.

The sample holds a few counts of this clonotype. The rearrangement joins TRBV25-1 to TRBJ2-3; 11 bases align to TRBD2. The ends lost 1 base at V and 5 bases at J; junction bases unmatched: 5. The CDR3 is 16 amino acids. Germline loops: CDR1 MGHDK, CDR2 SYGVNS. CDR3 in DNA: TGTGCCAGCAGTGAATTTAGCGGGGGGGCCGTAGATACGCAGTATTTT. This encodes CASSEFSGGAVDTQYF. Complete variable domain (other parts from reference TRBV25-1 and TRBJ2-3): EADIYQTPRYLVIGTGKKITLECSQTMGHDKMYWYQQDPGMELHLIHYSYGVNSTEKGDLSSESTVSRIRTEHFPLTLESARPSHTSQYLCASSEFSGGAVDTQYFGPGTRLTVL.

This clonotype has just a few counts. The V and J genes are TRBV7-8 and TRBJ2-3, with 11 bases lining up with TRBD2. This CDR3 is 18 amino acids long. Trimming removed 3 bases from V and 4 bases from J; junction bases left unmatched: 12. The germline CDR1 and CDR2 sequences are SGHVS and FQNEAQ. The CDR3 coding sequence is TGTGCCAGCAGCTTCCTCCCGGGACTAGCGGTAAATTCAGATACGCAGTATTTT. This gives the protein CASSFLPGLAVNSDTQYF.

This clonotype appeared a few times. The junction shows a germline mismatch at one end, possibly a read error. The rearrangement joins TRBV7-7 to TRBJ1-2; D remains ambiguous. This CDR3 is 13 amino acids long. CDR1 and CDR2 (germline): SSHAT, FNYEAQ (reference sequence). CDR3 protein: CASSFSREDGYTF. Here the CDR3 DNA reads TGTGCTAGCAGCTTTAGTAGGGAGGACGGCTACACCTTC.

The chain joins TRBV7-9 to TRBJ1-1, with D unclear. Looked up from germline, CDR1 is SEHNR and CDR2 is FQNEAQ (reference sequence). The CDR3 extends over 13 amino acids. Trimming stripped 2 bases from V and 7 bases from J, with 11 bases between. CDR3 DNA: TGTGCCAGCAGCTTATTGGGGTCAGATGAAGCTTTCTTT. It specifies CASSLLGSDEAFF.

Only a few counts were recorded for this clonotype. The rearrangement joins TRBV20-1 to TRBJ2-4, with TRBD1 matching 8 bases. Germline V CDR1 and CDR2: DFQATT, SNEGSKA (reference sequence). Losses at the gene ends were 4 bases for V and 0 bases for J; bases not matched to a gene: 5. The CDR3 has 15 residues. The CDR3 coding sequence is TGCAGTGCTACGACAGGGGTACTAGCCAAAAACATTCAGTACTTC. Translated, it gives CSATTGVLAKNIQYF.